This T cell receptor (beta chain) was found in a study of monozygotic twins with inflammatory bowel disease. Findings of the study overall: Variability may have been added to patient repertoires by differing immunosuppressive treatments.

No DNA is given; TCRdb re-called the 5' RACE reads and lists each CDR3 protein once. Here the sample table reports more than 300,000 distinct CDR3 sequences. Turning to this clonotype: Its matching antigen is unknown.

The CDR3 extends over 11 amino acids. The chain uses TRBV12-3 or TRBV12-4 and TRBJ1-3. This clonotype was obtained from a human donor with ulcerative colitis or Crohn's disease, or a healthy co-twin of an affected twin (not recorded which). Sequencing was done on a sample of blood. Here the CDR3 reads CASSPGNTIYF.